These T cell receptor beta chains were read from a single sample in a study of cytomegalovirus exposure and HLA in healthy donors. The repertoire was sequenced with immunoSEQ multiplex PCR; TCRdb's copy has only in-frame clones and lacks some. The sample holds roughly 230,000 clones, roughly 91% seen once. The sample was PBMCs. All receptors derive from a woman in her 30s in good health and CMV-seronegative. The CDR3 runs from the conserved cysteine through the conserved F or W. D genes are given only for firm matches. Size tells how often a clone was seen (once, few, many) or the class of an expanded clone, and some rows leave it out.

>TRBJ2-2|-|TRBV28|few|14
TGTGCCAGCAGGCTCGGGACACCCACCGGGGAGCTGTTTTTT
CASRLGTPTGELFF
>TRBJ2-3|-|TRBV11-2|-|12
TGTGCCAGCAATCGGGCCACAGATACGCAGTATTTT
CASNRATDTQYF
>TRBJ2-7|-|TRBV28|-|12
TGTGCCAGCAGTTCTACTAGTTACGAGCAGTACTTC
CASSSTSYEQYF
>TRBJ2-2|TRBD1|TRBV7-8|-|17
TGTGCCAGCAGCTTTGGACAGGGGGCTTACGACGACGGGGAGCTGTTTTTT
CASSFGQGAYDDGELFF
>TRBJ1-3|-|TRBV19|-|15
TGTGCCAGTAGTATCCAAAAGCGAGGGGCCAACACCATATATTTT
CASSIQKRGANTIYF
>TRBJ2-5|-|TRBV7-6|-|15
TGTGCCAGCAGCTTACGGCTCAGGGCTCAAGAGACCCAGTACTTC
CASSLRLRAQETQYF
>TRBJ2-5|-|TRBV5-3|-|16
TGTGCCAGAAGCTTGGTACGGGGCGGGGAGAAAGAGACCCAGTACTTC
CARSLVRGGEKETQYF
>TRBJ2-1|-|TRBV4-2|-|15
TGTGCCAGCACCCCTACGGGCCAAATCTACAATGAGCAGTTCTTC
CASTPTGQIYNEQFF
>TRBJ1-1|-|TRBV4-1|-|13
TGCGCCAGCAGCCAAGGAGGGGTGCCCAGCGCTTTCTTT
CASSQGGVPSAFF
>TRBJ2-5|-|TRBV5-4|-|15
TGTGCCAGCAGCTTTCCTGCTCAGAGGCAAGAGACCCAGTACTTC
CASSFPAQRQETQYF
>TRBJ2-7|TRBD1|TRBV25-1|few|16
TGTGCCAGCAGTGAACTGGGACAGGGGGCCAGCTACGAGCAGTACTTC
CASSELGQGASYEQYF
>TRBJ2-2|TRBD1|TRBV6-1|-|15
TGTGCCAGCAGCTCGACAGGGTCGAACACCGGGGAGCTGTTTTTT
CASSSTGSNTGELFF
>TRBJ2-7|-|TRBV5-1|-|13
TGCGCCAGCAGCCCCTCGGGTTCCTACGAGCAGTACTTC
CASSPSGSYEQYF
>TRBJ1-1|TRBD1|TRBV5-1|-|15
TGCGCCAGCAGCCCCTCGGGACAGGGGGAAACTGAAGCTTTCTTT
CASSPSGQGETEAFF
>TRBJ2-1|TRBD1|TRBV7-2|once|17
TGTGCCAGCAGCCGGACAGGGGGCCACAGCTCCTACAATGAGCAGTTCTTC
CASSRTGGHSSYNEQFF
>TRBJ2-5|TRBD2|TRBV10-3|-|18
TGTGCCATCAGTGATGGGACTATCCCAACCCAGCCTCAAGAGACCCAGTACTTC
CAISDGTIPTQPQETQYF